This T cell receptor beta chain was sequenced during a study of early T cells in non-severe SARS-CoV-2 infection. About the study: Sequenced bulk RNA came from whole blood that was unsorted, and chains were unpaired.

Unique molecular identifiers (one per individual cDNA molecule) were attached. TCRdb re-derived calls from the 5' RACE reads in MiXCR, one entry per CDR3 protein. The table shows 100,000 to 150,000 distinct CDR3 sequences, with about 16% occurring only once. Broader study findings: Anti-spike CD8 responses were favored in VDJdb matching, and private and CD4 specificities were missed.

CDR1 and CDR2 from the germline V gene are SNHLY and FYNNEI. V was shortened by 6 bases and J by 5 bases, with 13 bases between the two germline ends. This CDR3 comprises 14 residues. Comment on this clonotype: What it binds is not known.

Specimen: whole blood. The sequence derives from an adult who was a healthcare worker with PCR-confirmed SARS-CoV-2 infection or an uninfected control (not recorded which). The chain couples TRBV2 to TRBJ1-4; D is unresolved. In nucleotides, the CDR3 is TGTGCCAGCAGGGAATTAGGGCAGAATGAAAAACTGTTTTTT. Amino acids: CASRELGQNEKLFF.